This T cell receptor beta chain appears in the sequencing data of a study of T-cell memory formation after mild COVID-19. Overall study results and limits: Clones contracting across day 15 to 85 had a balanced CD4/CD8 profile; later expanding clones leaned CD4+. The study detected some responding clones in pre-infection memory, suggesting cross-reactive memory joined.

A 5'RACE reaction primed in the constant segment made cDNA libraries of TCR alpha and TCR beta, and these carried sample barcodes and UMIs. One entry per CDR3 protein results from TCRdb running MiXCR on the 5' RACE reads. The data contain roughly 450,000 distinct CDR3 sequences, 15% to 20% of them singletons. Trimming shortened V by 5 bases and J by 3 bases, and 23 bases separated the two germline ends. CDR3 length equals 17 residues. Germline V gene data show CDR1 as MGHDK and CDR2 as SYGVNS. With regard to this clonotype: Its antigen remains unknown.

Material for sequencing was PBMCs or a T cell subset sorted from them (not recorded which). The receptor's source is an adult woman who had mild COVID-19 (a few samples of this study predate the infection). Cell type and time point are not known. The chain links TRBV25-1 to TRBJ2-7; tentative D call: TRBD2 (7 bases). CDR3 region: CASSTPAWGGADYEQYF. The CDR3 coding sequence is TGTGCCAGCAGTACCCCTGCCTGGGGGGGGGCCGACTACGAGCAGTACTTC.